A selection of T cell receptor beta chains follows, all from one sample in a study of blood T cell repertoires in COVID-19. Sequencing used immunoSEQ multiplex PCR; TCRdb keeps in-frame clones, though not all of them. The data contain approximately 190,000 clones, 80% of them seen just once; the ten biggest clones take up roughly 6.4%. Sequenced sample: peripheral blood. The receptors shown here come from a man in his 60s with acute or convalescent COVID-19. Each CDR3 is given with its conserved first and last residue. The D gene is left open where the match is weak. Some rows mark clone size as missing; the rest say once, few, many or name a class of expanded clone.

d_gene | j_gene | v_gene | abundance | len | CDR3aa | CDR3nt
. | TRBJ1-1 | TRBV19 | . | 13 | CASRENQGTEAFF | TGTGCCAGTAGGGAGAACCAGGGGACTGAAGCTTTCTTT
. | TRBJ2-7 | TRBV11-3 | . | 13 | CASSSDSSYEQYF | TGTGCCAGCAGCTCCGACTCCTCCTACGAGCAGTACTTC
. | TRBJ1-5 | TRBV5-7 | . | 17 | CASSLFSGEGHNQPQHF | TGTGCCAGCAGCTTGTTCTCGGGGGAGGGTCACAATCAGCCCCAGCATTTT
TRBD1 | TRBJ2-3 | TRBV6-4 | many | 14 | CASSEGQGADTQYF | TGTGCCAGCAGTGAGGGACAGGGGGCAGATACGCAGTATTTT
. | TRBJ1-5 | TRBV3-1/TRBV3-2 | once | 14 | CASSLRGMFGSQHF | TGTGCCAGCAGCCTTCGAGGGATGTTCGGGTCCCAGCATTTT
TRBD2 | TRBJ2-1 | TRBV30 | . | 15 | CAWVRLAGGVNEQFF | TGTGCCTGGGTGAGACTAGCGGGAGGCGTAAATGAGCAGTTCTTC
TRBD2 | TRBJ2-2 | TRBV30 | . | 17 | CAWSTSGLADRTGELFF | TGTGCCTGGAGTACATCGGGACTAGCGGACCGCACCGGGGAGCTGTTTTTT
TRBD2 | TRBJ2-1 | TRBV5-8 | . | 16 | CASRTRTSGAYNEQFF | TGTGCCAGCAGAACCCGGACTAGCGGGGCCTACAATGAGCAGTTCTTC
. | TRBJ1-2 | TRBV4-3 | . | 15 | CASSPQVGGNYGYTF | TGCGCCAGCAGCCCCCAGGTTGGGGGGAACTATGGCTACACCTTC
. | TRBJ2-3 | TRBV6-4 | . | 15 | CASSDGSASTDTQYF | TGTGCCAGCAGTGACGGTAGCGCCAGCACAGATACGCAGTATTTT
TRBD2 | TRBJ2-7 | TRBV5-4 | . | 14 | CASSPRTSGGGQYF | TGTGCCAGCAGCCCCCGGACTAGCGGGGGAGGGCAGTACTTC
. | TRBJ2-5 | TRBV2 | . | 14 | CASSEQGGGETQYF | TGTGCCAGCAGTGAACAGGGTGGCGGAGAGACCCAGTACTTC
. | TRBJ2-2 | TRBV5-4 | few | 15 | CASSSDSRRTGELFF | TGTGCCAGCAGCTCGGACTCTCGGCGGACCGGGGAGCTGTTTTTT
. | TRBJ1-6 | TRBV2 | once | 12 | CASSDSYSPLHF | TGTGCCAGCAGTGACAGTTATTCACCCCTCCACTTT
. | TRBJ2-7 | TRBV7-2 | . | 14 | CASTTGVGGSEQYF | TGTGCCAGCACAACGGGGGTAGGGGGCTCCGAGCAGTACTTC
. | TRBJ2-1 | TRBV11-3 | once | 14 | CASSKDRPEREQFF | TGTGCCAGCAGCAAAGACAGGCCAGAACGTGAGCAGTTCTTC
. | TRBJ2-1 | TRBV10-3 | . | 15 | CAISESSEAYNEQFF | TGTGCCATCAGTGAGTCTAGCGAAGCCTACAATGAGCAGTTCTTC
. | TRBJ1-5 | TRBV6-6 | . | 14 | CASSYSAGEQPQHF | TGTGCCAGCAGTTACTCAGCGGGGGAACAGCCCCAGCATTTT
TRBD1 | TRBJ2-3 | TRBV29-1 | . | 17 | CSAEGTGGRFSTDTQYF | TGCAGCGCTGAGGGGACAGGGGGTCGGTTTAGCACAGATACGCAGTATTTT
. | TRBJ2-1 | TRBV6-2/TRBV6-3 | few | 12 | CASSNIYLEQFF | TGTGCCAGCAGTAACATATATCTCGAGCAGTTCTTC
. | TRBJ1-2 | TRBV20-1 | . | 15 | CSASGRAERYYGYTF | TGCAGTGCTAGTGGCAGGGCTGAAAGGTACTATGGCTACACCTTC
. | TRBJ1-5 | TRBV5-6 | . | 15 | CASSTRQTGGQPQHF | TGTGCCAGCAGCACACGTCAGACAGGCGGCCAGCCCCAGCATTTT
. | TRBJ2-1 | TRBV2 | . | 15 | CASSVYGSSYNEQFF | TGTGCCAGCAGTGTATACGGGAGCTCCTACAATGAGCAGTTCTTC
. | TRBJ2-5 | TRBV5-1 | . | 13 | CASKFSYQETQYF | TGCGCCAGCAAATTTTCGTACCAAGAGACCCAGTACTTC
TRBD1 | TRBJ1-5 | TRBV19 | few | 15 | CASSVQGALGQPQHF | TGTGCCAGTAGTGTCCAGGGGGCCCTCGGTCAGCCCCAGCATTTT
. | TRBJ2-1 | TRBV6-6 | . | 12 | CASSYGDNEQFF | TGTGCCAGCAGTTACGGAGACAATGAGCAGTTCTTC
TRBD1 | TRBJ2-7 | TRBV5-1 | . | 13 | CASSWTTGDEQYF | TGCGCCAGCAGCTGGACCACAGGGGACGAGCAGTACTTC
. | TRBJ2-1 | TRBV14 | . | 16 | CASSQLRGNLNNEQFF | TGTGCCAGCAGCCAACTGCGGGGCAACCTTAACAATGAGCAGTTCTTC
TRBD1 | TRBJ2-7 | TRBV19 | once | 15 | CASTPTGRVSYEQYF | TGTGCCAGTACCCCGACAGGGCGAGTTTCCTACGAGCAGTACTTC
. | TRBJ2-3 | TRBV5-8 | . | 14 | CASSLEGFPDTQYF | TGTGCCAGCAGCTTGGAGGGGTTCCCAGATACGCAGTATTTT
. | TRBJ1-5 | TRBV7-9 | . | 13 | CASSYSGNQPQHF | TGTGCCAGCAGCTACAGTGGCAATCAGCCCCAGCATTTT
TRBD1 | TRBJ1-4 | TRBV4-2 | . | 14 | CASSRGQGNEKLFF | TGTGCCAGCAGCCGGGGACAGGGGAATGAAAAACTGTTTTTT
. | TRBJ2-2 | TRBV21-1 | . | 17 | CASSNPRLAGGVGELFF | TGTGCCAGCAGCAACCCCAGACTAGCGGGAGGTGTCGGGGAGCTGTTTTTT
. | TRBJ2-2 | TRBV6-5 | . | 13 | CASRKEGTGELFF | TGTGCCAGCAGAAAAGAGGGCACCGGGGAGCTGTTTTTT
. | TRBJ2-1 | TRBV7-3 | . | 14 | CASSLDGEYNEQFF | TGTGCCAGCAGCTTAGACGGGGAGTACAATGAGCAGTTCTTC
. | TRBJ1-2 | TRBV4-1 | . | 13 | CASSQDSVYGYTF | TGCGCCAGCAGCCAAGATAGTGTCTATGGCTACACCTTC
TRBD2 | TRBJ2-1 | TRBV5-1 | . | 15 | CASSFLAAGENEQFF | TGCGCCAGCAGCTTTTTGGCAGCGGGAGAAAATGAGCAGTTCTTC
TRBD2 | TRBJ2-7 | TRBV6-5 | . | 15 | CASSYSRAGVYEQYF | TGTGCCAGCAGTTACTCGCGGGCGGGAGTGTACGAGCAGTACTTC
. | TRBJ1-1 | TRBV12-3/TRBV12-4 | . | 12 | CASSLAGYEAFF | TGTGCCAGCAGTTTGGCGGGTTATGAAGCTTTCTTT
TRBD2 | TRBJ2-5 | TRBV3-1/TRBV3-2 | . | 17 | CASSPRLAGRYQETQYF | TGTGCCAGCAGCCCCCGACTAGCGGGAAGGTACCAAGAGACCCAGTACTTC
TRBD2 | TRBJ2-1 | TRBV24-1 | many | 16 | CATSVSSGEGLYEQFF | TGTGCCACCAGTGTGTCTAGCGGGGAGGGCCTCTATGAGCAGTTCTTC
. | TRBJ2-3 | TRBV19 | . | 14 | CASATSRGTDTQYF | TGTGCCAGTGCCACTAGCAGGGGCACAGATACGCAGTATTTT
. | TRBJ2-3 | TRBV6-6 | . | 13 | CASRFGSTDTQYF | TGTGCCAGCAGGTTCGGGAGCACAGATACGCAGTATTTT
TRBD1 | TRBJ2-3 | TRBV5-1 | . | 15 | CASRTGTDLWNTQYF | TGCGCCAGCCGGACCGGGACAGATCTGTGGAATACGCAGTATTTT
. | TRBJ1-4 | TRBV15 | . | 17 | CATSRDRQGFTNEKLFF | TGTGCCACCAGCAGAGATCGGCAGGGGTTCACTAATGAAAAACTGTTTTTT
TRBD2 | TRBJ2-3 | TRBV7-8 | . | 16 | CASSLGRTSGTDTQYF | TGTGCCAGCAGCTTAGGCCGAACTAGCGGGACAGATACGCAGTATTTT
. | TRBJ2-1 | TRBV2 | . | 13 | CASRTGWAHEQFF | TGTGCCAGCAGGACAGGTTGGGCCCATGAGCAGTTCTTC
TRBD2 | TRBJ2-1 | TRBV7-2 | . | 13 | CAKGGSDYNEQFF | TGTGCTAAGGGCGGGAGTGACTACAATGAGCAGTTCTTC
. | TRBJ1-2 | TRBV6-1 | . | 16 | CASSVNRAGGNYGYTF | TGTGCCAGCAGTGTTAATCGGGCGGGAGGGAACTATGGCTACACCTTC
. | TRBJ1-1 | TRBV11-3 | . | 13 | CASSLSGNTEAFF | TGTGCCAGCAGCCTCTCGGGGAACACTGAAGCTTTCTTT
TRBD1 | TRBJ2-1 | TRBV11-2 | . | 14 | CASSTGQGSTEQFF | TGTGCCAGCAGCACAGGACAGGGTAGCACTGAGCAGTTCTTC
TRBD2 | TRBJ2-5 | TRBV5-1 | . | 17 | CASSLAGLAGETETQYF | TGCGCCAGCAGCTTGGCGGGACTAGCGGGAGAAACAGAGACCCAGTACTTC
. | TRBJ1-2 | TRBV6-5 | . | 14 | CASRPQGPNYGYTF | TGTGCCAGCAGACCGCAGGGCCCTAACTATGGCTACACCTTC